This TCR beta chain was sequenced in a study of cytomegalovirus exposure and HLA in healthy donors (dated by TCRdb to the late 2010s). A note on the overall study: According to an earlier analysis of a few hundred of the donors, 200 million or so T cells yielded roughly 110 million unique TCR beta sequences and 276 Gb of sequence data. Across about 380 genotyped donors of the cohort, an average of about 200,000 unique TCR beta nucleotide sequences per donor were sequenced, and around 20% of those sequences were non-productive. An earlier analysis of a few hundred of the donors applied high-throughput TCR beta sequencing to assess whether each TCR beta V gene segment acted as functional or pseudogenic. High-throughput TCR immunosequencing, statistical association of individual TCRs with disease status, and machine learning were combined to predict cytomegalovirus infection status. In addition to the first cohort of hundreds of subjects, a separate validation cohort of approximately 120 different subjects was used. The study used immunosequencing to profile the T cell repertoires of hundreds of subjects and linked those repertoires to cytomegalovirus serostatus. Donor age, sex, ethnicity and CMV serostatus were compiled alongside the repertoire data. Every discovery cohort repertoire had been produced on one sequencing platform. Rather than using new phenotypic data, the later analysis identified candidate immune exposures from TCR beta sequences and from how often those sequences occurred across donors. The number of typed donors differed by locus: roughly 620-640 for A, B, C, DRB1 and DQB1; approximately 520 for DQA1; approximately 610 for DPA1; and some 470 for DPB1. Roughly 300 gigabases of sequencing data and 80 million or so unique TCR sequences were included in an early release covering 500 to 750 HLA-typed donors. Both class I and class II loci were covered by HLA typing, at four-digit resolution. Among the roughly 390 genotyped donors, about 85% belonged to the genetic ancestry cluster associated with self-reported Caucasian donors. Because of strong linkage in the cohort, roughly five DR-DQ haplotypes were treated as single units for association and clustering. The study aimed to test whether signatures of past pathogen exposure could be identified by cataloging public T cell receptors. A later genetic analysis took genome-wide SNP genotypes for about 65% of the 666 donors and used that subset as a discovery cohort. A later analysis re-analyzed previously published TCR beta repertoires from roughly 630 donors and added high-resolution HLA genotyping to study TCR occurrence patterns. Broader findings and caveats from the paper: A few of the identified cytomegalovirus-associated TCR beta chains were confirmed in vitro to be specific for cytomegalovirus antigens. A later analysis found that most CMV-associated TCR beta chains appeared HLA-restricted, with HLA associations seemingly driven largely by CMV exposure. In a later analysis, about 17,000 TCR beta sequences were associated with specific HLA alleles at a false discovery rate of 0.05. A further reported finding was that TCR beta sequences accurately predicted the HLA-A and HLA-B alleles for most subjects in the first cohort. Because counts were too low, roughly 16 rarely observed V segments, including chromosome 9 orphons, were excluded from the earlier analysis of under 650 of the donors. Because HLA typing was missing for some donors at each locus, association tests included only the typed subset. The cohort was sequenced for TCR beta chains only, and without alpha or paired-chain data the features that could be detected were limited. Compared with equally common non-associated chains, HLA-associated TCR beta chains in a later analysis were more clonally expanded and had lower generation probabilities. In the study, 150 to 200 TCR beta chains were listed as associated with cytomegalovirus. For the cohort, immune exposure information was limited to CMV serostatus. The authors suggested that the approach could potentially be generalized to other disease states and immunological phenotypes. Most TCR sequences were seen in very few donors, while some public TCRs were found in many individuals. Sequencing depth was assumed to be roughly uniform across donors in the presence/absence analyses, though that assumption may not hold. According to a later genetic analysis, donors in an Asian-associated ancestry cluster had fewer N-insertions in productive TCRs than the roughly 700-donor mean. The classifier was reported to diagnose cytomegalovirus status with high specificity and sensitivity in both the original cohort and the validation cohort. A cluster of highly shared sequence variants was judged likely to represent a technical artifact of the sequencing pipeline. In an earlier analysis of 587 of the donors, most TCR beta V segments appeared in productive rearrangements about 90% or about 30% of the time, broadly matching IMGT annotations. A later analysis found that TCR association rates varied across HLA loci, with DRB1 alleles showing the most associated TCRs and HLA-C alleles the fewest. Several of the top co-occurrence clusters appeared to be linked to parvovirus B19, influenza, CMV and Epstein-Barr virus, according to a later analysis. Correlated functional status among segregating V segments might reflect linkage disequilibrium, but an unknown experimental factor could not be ruled out. In a later genetic analysis, a missense DCLRE1C variant was associated with V-gene and J-gene trimming of TCR beta chains, and the association was replicated in an independent cohort. Assigning TCR associations to individual alleles was difficult when HLA alleles, especially DR and DQ, strongly co-occurred.

With respect to this clone: Its antigen is currently not known. The conserved closing phenylalanine or tryptophan is absent in this CDR3, likely reflecting a read error.

In total, 600 or so healthy bone marrow donors made up the cohort. Cohort members were all nominally healthy when sampled, although unrecorded immune exposures were likely present. The donor was CMV seronegative and belonged to the group of more than 300 seronegative cohort members. A peripheral blood sample was provided by each donor, and peripheral blood mononuclear cells were used for TCR beta sequencing. The Qiagen DNeasy Blood Extraction Kit was used to extract genomic DNA from the blood cell samples. The library was prepared using the immunoSEQ multiplex PCR assay. For the multiplex PCR, a mixture combining 60 forward primers for TCR Vbeta segments and 13 reverse primers for TCR Jbeta segments was used. The CDR3 region of rearranged TCR beta genes was amplified from genomic DNA by a multiplex PCR assay. On the Illumina HiSeq System, the amplified TCR beta libraries were sequenced as 87-base-pair reads. In the original analysis: In a later analysis, tens of millions of unique TCR beta chains were counted across the approximately 640 repertoires, and roughly 9.9 million of these chains were shared by at least two donors. Raw reads were error-corrected and collapsed into unique sequences with a nearest-neighbor algorithm that merged closely related sequences to remove PCR and sequencing errors. V, D and J gene segments were assigned by aligning CDR3 sequences to IMGT reference sequences. For a sequence to be retained, a match of at least six nucleotides was required to both a V gene segment and a J gene segment. Rearrangements were classified as productive when the CDR3 lacked stop codons and remained in frame with V and J, and all other rearrangements were classified as non-productive. Following IMGT convention, CDR3 was defined as the stretch from the second conserved V-encoded cysteine up to the conserved J-encoded phenylalanine. In an earlier analysis of approximately 590 of the donors, sequences lacking an unambiguous match to a single V gene segment were excluded. In an earlier analysis of a few hundred of the donors, a V segment was called functional when productive rearrangements were above 56.7%, and segregating when the standard deviation between donors exceeded 5%. To diagnose cytomegalovirus status from the catalog of TCR beta chain sequences, a statistical classification framework was built. In a later analysis, TCR nucleotide sequences were compared against IMGT/GENE-DB human TR gene sequences so that V and J genes could be assigned. Using the TCRdist pipeline, a later analysis assigned CDR3 sequences along with most-parsimonious VDJ recombination scenarios. In a later analysis, each TCR beta chain was defined by its CDR3 amino acid sequence together with its V-gene family, and reads lacking a unique V-gene family were excluded. A later analysis removed roughly 590 highly shared, low-generation-probability nucleotide sequences to deal with suspected cross-contamination and a sequencing artifact. A later analysis calculated a clonal expansion index for each public chain from normalized within-repertoire ranks of inferred template counts. In a later analysis, generation probabilities were computed with a VDJ recombination model fitted to out-of-frame rearrangements, and the resulting probabilities were checked against IGoR. In a later analysis, TCR-TCR, TCR-HLA and TCR-CMV co-occurrence was scored with hypergeometric tests, and a repertoire-size bias correction was applied to TCR pairs. In a later analysis, false discovery rates were estimated by permuting HLA or CMV assignments 20 times. A later analysis grouped co-occurring TCRs with DBSCAN, adding TCRdist sequence similarity when clustering within HLA-allele-positive subsets. For co-occurrence clustering, repertoires with fewer than 30,000 or more than 120,000 public chains were excluded, along with four or five repertoires with anomalous nucleotide sharing. Not all clones reach the TCRdb copy of this immuneACCESS table, which keeps in-frame sequences only. Checked studies attribute under half of the gap to unresolved V genes and leave the rest unexplained. V and J calls and clone size come straight from that table; D and trimming were deduced from the DNA. This sample has 85,000 to 95,000 clones in its table, and under 9% of those were observed once. The ten largest clonotypes hold about 2.5% of the sample.

The sample was PBMCs. The TCR sequence derives from a man in his forties or fifties in good health and CMV-seronegative.

This receptor has the CDR3 CSVGSTNEKLFV. In nucleotides, the sequence is TGCAGCGTTGGGTCAACTAATGAAAAGCTGTTTGTT. The rearrangement combines TRBV29-1 with TRBJ1-4, with the D gene call left open. The CDR3 extends over 12 residues, inclusive of both ends. The DNA shown is the 36-base CDR3, in frame from base 1. Sequences SQVTM (CDR1) and ANQGSEA (CDR2) are obtained from the germline V gene.